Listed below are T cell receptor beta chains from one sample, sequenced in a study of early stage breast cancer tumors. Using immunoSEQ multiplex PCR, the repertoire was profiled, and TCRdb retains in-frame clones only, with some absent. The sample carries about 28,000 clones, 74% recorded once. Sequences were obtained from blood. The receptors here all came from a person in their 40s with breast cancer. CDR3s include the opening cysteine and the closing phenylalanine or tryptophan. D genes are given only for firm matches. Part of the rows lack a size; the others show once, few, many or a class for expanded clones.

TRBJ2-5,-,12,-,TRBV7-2,CASSLDRETQYF,TGTGCCAGCAGCTTAGACAGGGAGACCCAGTACTTC
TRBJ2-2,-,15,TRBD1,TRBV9,CASSPGTDLIGELFF,TGTGCCAGCAGCCCCGGGACAGATCTGATCGGGGAGCTGTTTTTT
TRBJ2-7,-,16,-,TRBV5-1,CASSGGTSSGSYEQYF,TGCGCCAGCAGTGGAGGGACCTCAAGTGGGTCCTACGAGCAGTACTTC
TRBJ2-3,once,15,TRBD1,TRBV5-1,CASSKDRGRADTQYF,TGCGCCAGCAGCAAAGACAGGGGTAGGGCAGATACGCAGTATTTT
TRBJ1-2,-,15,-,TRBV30,CAWRFFGPGSGGYTF,TGTGCCTGGAGATTTTTCGGACCTGGTTCGGGTGGCTACACCTTC
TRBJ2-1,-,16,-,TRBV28,CASSFAGTGSYNEQFF,TGTGCCAGCAGCTTCGCTGGTACAGGGTCCTACAATGAGCAGTTCTTC
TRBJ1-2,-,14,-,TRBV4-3,CASSQEVGRGSYTF,TGCGCCAGCAGCCAAGAGGTAGGACGGGGGAGCTACACCTTC
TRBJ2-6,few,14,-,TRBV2,CASSANSGANVLTF,TGTGCCAGCAGTGCTAACTCTGGGGCCAACGTCCTGACTTTC
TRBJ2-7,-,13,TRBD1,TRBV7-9,CASSLRTGVEQYF,TGTGCCAGCAGCTTGAGGACAGGGGTGGAGCAGTACTTC
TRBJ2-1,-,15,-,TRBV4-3,CASSQLLGGDSEQFF,TGCGCCAGCAGCCAACTATTAGGGGGGGACAGTGAGCAGTTCTTC
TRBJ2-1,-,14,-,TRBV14,CASSPFDGHNEQFF,TGTGCCAGCAGCCCATTCGACGGACACAATGAGCAGTTCTTC
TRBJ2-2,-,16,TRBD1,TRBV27,CASNSGQGRWTGELFF,TGTGCCAGCAATTCAGGACAGGGAAGATGGACCGGGGAGCTGTTTTTT
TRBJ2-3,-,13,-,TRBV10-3,CAISDPAGDTQYF,TGTGCCATCAGTGACCCAGCGGGAGATACGCAGTATTTT
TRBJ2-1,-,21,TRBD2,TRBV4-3,CASSQDTAGGRAASENNEQFF,TGCGCCAGCAGCCAAGATACAGCCGGGGGGAGGGCAGCTAGCGAAAACAATGAGCAGTTCTTC
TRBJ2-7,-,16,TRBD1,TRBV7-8,CASSLEGQGLAYEQYF,TGTGCCAGCAGTCTTGAGGGACAGGGGTTAGCTTACGAGCAGTACTTC
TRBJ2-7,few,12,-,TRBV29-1,CSVAWISDEQYF,TGCAGCGTTGCGTGGATCTCAGACGAGCAGTACTTC
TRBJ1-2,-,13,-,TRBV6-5,CASSSPRTYGYTF,TGTGCCAGCAGTTCCCCGAGGACTTATGGCTACACCTTC
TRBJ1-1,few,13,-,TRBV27,CASSLKWNTEAFF,TGTGCCAGCAGTTTAAAGTGGAACACTGAAGCTTTCTTT
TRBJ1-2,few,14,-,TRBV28,CASSSPQGFYGYTF,TGTGCCAGCAGTTCACCCCAGGGATTCTATGGCTACACCTTC
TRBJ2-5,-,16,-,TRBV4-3,CASSQSIGRGGETQYF,TGCGCCAGCAGCCAGTCTATAGGCCGGGGTGGTGAGACCCAGTACTTC
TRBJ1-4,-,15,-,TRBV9,CASSVHAGGGEKLFF,TGTGCCAGCAGCGTTCATGCGGGAGGTGGTGAAAAACTGTTTTTT
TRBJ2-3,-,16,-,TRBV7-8,CASSLLLGADADTQYF,TGTGCCAGCAGCCTCTTATTGGGAGCCGATGCAGATACGCAGTATTTT
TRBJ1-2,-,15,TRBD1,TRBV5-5,CASSLGYTGDYGYTF,TGTGCCAGCAGCTTGGGCTATACAGGGGACTATGGCTACACCTTC
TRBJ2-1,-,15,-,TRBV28,CASSYYRTRNDEQFF,TGTGCCAGCAGCTATTACAGGACTCGAAACGATGAGCAGTTCTTC
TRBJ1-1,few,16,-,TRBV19,CASRWLGRGARTEAFF,TGTGCCAGTAGATGGCTGGGCCGGGGCGCGAGAACTGAAGCTTTCTTT
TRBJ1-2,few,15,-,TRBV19,CASSRTTPGRGSYTF,TGTGCCAGTAGCCGAACAACCCCAGGGAGGGGGAGCTACACCTTC
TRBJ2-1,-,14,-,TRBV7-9,CASSLHELVNEQFF,TGTGCCAGCAGCTTACATGAACTAGTCAATGAGCAGTTCTTC
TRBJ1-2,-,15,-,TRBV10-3,CATARQTLTNYGYTF,TGTGCCACCGCGAGACAGACGCTAACTAACTATGGCTACACCTTC
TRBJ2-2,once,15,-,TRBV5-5,CASSTGQLNTGELFF,TGTGCCAGCAGCACCGGACAGCTTAACACCGGGGAGCTGTTTTTT